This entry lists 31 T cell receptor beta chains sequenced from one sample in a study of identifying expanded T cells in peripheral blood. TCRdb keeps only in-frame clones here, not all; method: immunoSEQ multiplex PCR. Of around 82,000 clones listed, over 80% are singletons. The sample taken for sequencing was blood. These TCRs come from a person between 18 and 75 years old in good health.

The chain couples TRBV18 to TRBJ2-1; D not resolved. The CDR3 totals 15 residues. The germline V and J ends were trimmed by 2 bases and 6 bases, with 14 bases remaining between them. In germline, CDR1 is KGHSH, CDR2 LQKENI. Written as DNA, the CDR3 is TGTGCCAGCTCACCAGCGGTTGGGGTTCGCAATGAGCAGTTCTTC. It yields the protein CASSPAVGVRNEQFF.

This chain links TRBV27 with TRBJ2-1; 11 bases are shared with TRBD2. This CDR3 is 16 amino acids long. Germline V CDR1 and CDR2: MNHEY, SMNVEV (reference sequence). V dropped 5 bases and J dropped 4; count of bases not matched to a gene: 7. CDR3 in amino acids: CASSPLAGGLYNEQFF. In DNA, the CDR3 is TGTGCCAGCAGTCCTCTAGCGGGAGGCCTTTACAATGAGCAGTTCTTC.

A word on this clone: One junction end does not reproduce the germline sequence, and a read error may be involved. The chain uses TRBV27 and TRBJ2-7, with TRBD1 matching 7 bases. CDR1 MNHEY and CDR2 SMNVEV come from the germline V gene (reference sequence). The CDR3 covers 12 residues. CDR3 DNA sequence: TGTGCCAGCAGTCCGAAACAGGGGTGGCAAAACTTC. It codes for CASSPKQGWQNF.

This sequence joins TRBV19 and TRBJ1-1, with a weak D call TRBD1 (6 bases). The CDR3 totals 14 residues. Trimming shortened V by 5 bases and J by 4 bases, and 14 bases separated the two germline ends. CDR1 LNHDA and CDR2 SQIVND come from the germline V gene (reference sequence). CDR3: CASSLHRDGTEAFF. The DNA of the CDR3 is TGTGCCAGTAGTTTACACAGGGACGGCACTGAAGCTTTCTTT.

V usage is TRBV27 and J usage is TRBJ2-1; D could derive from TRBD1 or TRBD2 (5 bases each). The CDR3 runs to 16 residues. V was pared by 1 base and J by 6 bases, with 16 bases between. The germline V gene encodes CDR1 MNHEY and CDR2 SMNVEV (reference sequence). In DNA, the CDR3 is TGTGCCAGCAGTTTATTAGGGGAGAAGGGGTCCAATGAGCAGTTCTTC. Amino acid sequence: CASSLLGEKGSNEQFF.

The CDR3 is CASSTDSVGGEQYF. Here the CDR3 DNA reads TGTGCCAGCAGCACGGACAGCGTCGGAGGCGAGCAGTACTTC. This sequence joins TRBV7-6 and TRBJ2-7; D possibly corresponds to TRBD1 (6 bases). CDR1 and CDR2 (germline): SGHVS, FNYEAQ. This CDR3 contains 14 residues. Trimming left V 5 bases short and J 6 bases short, with 17 bases between.

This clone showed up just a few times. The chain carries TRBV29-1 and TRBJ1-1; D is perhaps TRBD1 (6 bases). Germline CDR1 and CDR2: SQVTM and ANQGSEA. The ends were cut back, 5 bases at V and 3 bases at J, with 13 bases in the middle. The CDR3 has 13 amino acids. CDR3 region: CSVRGHPDTEAFF. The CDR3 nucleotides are TGCAGCGTTCGGGGACATCCGGACACTGAAGCTTTCTTT.

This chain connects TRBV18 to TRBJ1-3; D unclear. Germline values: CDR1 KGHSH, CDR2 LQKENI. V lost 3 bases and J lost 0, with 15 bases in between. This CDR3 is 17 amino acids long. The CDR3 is CASSPAVGQSSGNTIYF. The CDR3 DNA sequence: TGTGCCAGCTCACCTGCGGTTGGGCAGAGCTCTGGAAACACCATATATTTT.

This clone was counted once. This CDR3 is CASSQASSHTSGNTIYF. In DNA, the CDR3 is TGCGCCAGCAGCCAAGCCTCGAGTCACACCTCTGGAAACACCATATATTTT. The chain recombines TRBV4-3 with TRBJ1-3, with no clear D. This CDR3 has 17 residues. Per the germline V gene, CDR1 is LGHNA and CDR2 is YSLEER. Trimming pared 1 base from V and 0 bases from J, leaving 13 bases between.

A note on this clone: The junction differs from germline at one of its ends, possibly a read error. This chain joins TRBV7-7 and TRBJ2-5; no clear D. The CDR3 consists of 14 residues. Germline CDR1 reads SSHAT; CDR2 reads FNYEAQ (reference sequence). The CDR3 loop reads CASSLLRNQETQYF. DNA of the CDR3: TGTGCTAGCAGCTTACTACGGAACCAAGAGACCCAGTACTTC.

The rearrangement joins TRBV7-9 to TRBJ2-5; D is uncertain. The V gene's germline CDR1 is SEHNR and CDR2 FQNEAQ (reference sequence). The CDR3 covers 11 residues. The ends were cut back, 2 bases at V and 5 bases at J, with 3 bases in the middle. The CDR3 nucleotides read TGTGCCAGCAGCTTACAGGAGACCCAGTACTTC. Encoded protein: CASSLQETQYF.

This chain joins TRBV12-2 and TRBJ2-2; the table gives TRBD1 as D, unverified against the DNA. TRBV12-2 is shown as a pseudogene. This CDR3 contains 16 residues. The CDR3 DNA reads TGTGCAAGTCGCCCCGGGACAGTTACGGGCACCGGGGAGCTGTTTTTT. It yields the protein CASRPGTVTGTGELFF.

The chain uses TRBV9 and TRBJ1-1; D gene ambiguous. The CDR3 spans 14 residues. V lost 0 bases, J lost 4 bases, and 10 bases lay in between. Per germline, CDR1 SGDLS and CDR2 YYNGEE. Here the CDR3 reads CASSVVTFGTEAFF. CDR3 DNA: TGTGCCAGCAGCGTAGTGACCTTCGGCACTGAAGCTTTCTTT.

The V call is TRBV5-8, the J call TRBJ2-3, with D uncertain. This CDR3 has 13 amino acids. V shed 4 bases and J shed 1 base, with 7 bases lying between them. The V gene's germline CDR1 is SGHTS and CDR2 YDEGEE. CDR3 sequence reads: CASSAPGTDTQYF. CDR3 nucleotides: TGTGCCAGCAGCGCCCCGGGCACAGATACGCAGTATTTT.

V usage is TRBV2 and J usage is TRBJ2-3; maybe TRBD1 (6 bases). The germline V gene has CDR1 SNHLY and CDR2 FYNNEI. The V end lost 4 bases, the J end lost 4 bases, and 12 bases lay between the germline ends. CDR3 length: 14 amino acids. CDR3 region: CASSGRQGPDTQYF. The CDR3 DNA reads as TGTGCCAGCAGTGGACGGCAGGGGCCAGATACGCAGTATTTT.

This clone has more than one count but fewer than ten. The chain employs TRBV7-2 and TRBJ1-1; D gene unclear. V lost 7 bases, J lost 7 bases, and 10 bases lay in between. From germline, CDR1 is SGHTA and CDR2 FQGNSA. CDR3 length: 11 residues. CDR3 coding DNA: TGTGCCAGCAAAACCGAGAGTGAAGCTTTCTTT. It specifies CASKTESEAFF.

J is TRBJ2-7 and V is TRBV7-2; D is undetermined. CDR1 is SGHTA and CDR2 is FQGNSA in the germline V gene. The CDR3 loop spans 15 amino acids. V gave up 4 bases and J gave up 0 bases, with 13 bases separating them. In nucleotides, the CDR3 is TGTGCCAGCAGCTCCCGCGGCCTGGCCTCCTACGAGCAGTACTTC. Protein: CASSSRGLASYEQYF.

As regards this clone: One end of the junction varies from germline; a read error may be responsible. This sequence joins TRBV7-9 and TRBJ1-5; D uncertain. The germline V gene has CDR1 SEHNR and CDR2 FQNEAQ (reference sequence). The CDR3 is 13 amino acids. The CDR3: CASSLADNQPQHF. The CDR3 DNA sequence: TGTGCCAGCAGCCTAGCAGATAATCAGCCCCAGCATTTT.

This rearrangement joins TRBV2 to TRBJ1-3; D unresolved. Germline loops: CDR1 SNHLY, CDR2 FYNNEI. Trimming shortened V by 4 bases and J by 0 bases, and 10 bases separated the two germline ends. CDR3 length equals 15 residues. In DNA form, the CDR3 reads TGTGCCAGCAGTGCGGTCGGCACCTCTGGAAACACCATATATTTT. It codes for CASSAVGTSGNTIYF.

CDR3 nucleotides: TGTGCCAGCAGTGAATATCGAGCGCAGAGTACCCAAGAGACCCAGTACTTC. This sequence encodes CASSEYRAQSTQETQYF. The V call is TRBV25-1, the J call TRBJ2-5; D gene ambiguous. The V gene's germline CDR1 is MGHDK and CDR2 SYGVNS. Trimming cost V 0 bases and J 1 base, with 15 bases left between them. The CDR3 spans 17 residues.

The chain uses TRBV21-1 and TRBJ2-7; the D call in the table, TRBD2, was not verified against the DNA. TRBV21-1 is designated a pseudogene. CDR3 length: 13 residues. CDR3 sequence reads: CASSKMRSYEQYF. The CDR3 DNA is TGTGCCAGCAGCAAAATGCGCTCCTACGAGCAGTACTTC.

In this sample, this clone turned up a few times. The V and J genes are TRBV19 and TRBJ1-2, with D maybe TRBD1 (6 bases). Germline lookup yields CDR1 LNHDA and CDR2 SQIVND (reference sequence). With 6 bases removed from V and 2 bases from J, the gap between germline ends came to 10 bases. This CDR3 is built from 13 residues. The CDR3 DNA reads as TGTGCCAGTAGACCCGGACAGAACTATGGCTACACCTTC. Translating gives CASRPGQNYGYTF.

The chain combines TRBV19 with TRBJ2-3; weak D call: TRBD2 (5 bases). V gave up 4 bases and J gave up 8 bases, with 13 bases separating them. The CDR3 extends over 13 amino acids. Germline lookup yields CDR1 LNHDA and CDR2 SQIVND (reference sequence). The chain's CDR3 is CASSNHGEGTQYF. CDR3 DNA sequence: TGTGCCAGTAGTAACCACGGAGAGGGTACGCAGTATTTT.

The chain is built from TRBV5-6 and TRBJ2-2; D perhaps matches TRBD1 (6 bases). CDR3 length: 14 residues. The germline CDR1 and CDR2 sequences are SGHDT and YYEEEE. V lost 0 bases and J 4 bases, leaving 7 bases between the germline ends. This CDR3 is CASSLDRVTGELFF. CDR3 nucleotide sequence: TGTGCCAGCAGCTTGGACAGGGTCACCGGGGAGCTGTTTTTT.

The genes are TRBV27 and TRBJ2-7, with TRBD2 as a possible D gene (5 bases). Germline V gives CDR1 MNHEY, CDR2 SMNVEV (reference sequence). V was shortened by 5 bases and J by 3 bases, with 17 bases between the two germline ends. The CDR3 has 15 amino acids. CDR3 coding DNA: TGTGCCAGCAGTCCTTCCGGAACGGGGAGCTACGAGCAGTACTTC. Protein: CASSPSGTGSYEQYF.

The CDR3 protein is CASTRQVDGNTIYF. For the CDR3, the DNA is TGTGCCAGTACCCGACAGGTCGATGGAAACACCATATATTTT. The V gene is TRBV6-1, the J gene TRBJ1-3, with D maybe TRBD1 (6 bases). Germline V lookup: CDR1 MNHNS, CDR2 SASEGT. Trimming stripped 9 bases from V and 3 bases from J, with 15 bases between. The CDR3 has 14 amino acids.

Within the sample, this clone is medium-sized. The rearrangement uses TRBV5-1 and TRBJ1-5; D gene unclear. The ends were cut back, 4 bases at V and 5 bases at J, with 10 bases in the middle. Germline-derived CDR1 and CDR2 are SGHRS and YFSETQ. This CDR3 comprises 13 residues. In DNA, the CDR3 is TGCGCCAGCAGCCCGTCGGGTGATCAGCCCCAGCATTTT. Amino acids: CASSPSGDQPQHF.

The DNA of the CDR3 is TGCGCCAGCAGCTTCGAGCCGGCCGATACGCAGTATTTT. Protein sequence: CASSFEPADTQYF. J is TRBJ2-3 and V is TRBV5-1; D is undetermined. The CDR3 consists of 13 residues. Germline assignment: CDR1 SGHRS and CDR2 YFSETQ. Trimming shortened V by 2 bases and J by 6 bases, and 10 bases separated the two germline ends.

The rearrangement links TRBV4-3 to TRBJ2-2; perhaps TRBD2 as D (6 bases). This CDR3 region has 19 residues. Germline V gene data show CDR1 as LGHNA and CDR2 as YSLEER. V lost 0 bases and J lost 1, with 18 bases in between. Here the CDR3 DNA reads TGCGCCAGCAGCCAAGACCTCCCTCGGACTACACTGAACACCGGGGAGCTGTTTTTT. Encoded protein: CASSQDLPRTTLNTGELFF.

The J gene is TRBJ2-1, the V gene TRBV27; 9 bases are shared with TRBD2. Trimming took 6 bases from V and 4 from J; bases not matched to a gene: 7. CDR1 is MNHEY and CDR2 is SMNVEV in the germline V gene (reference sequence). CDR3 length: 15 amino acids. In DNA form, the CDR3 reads TGTGCCAGCAGGAGGGCGGGAGGGGAGTACAATGAGCAGTTCTTC. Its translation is CASRRAGGEYNEQFF.

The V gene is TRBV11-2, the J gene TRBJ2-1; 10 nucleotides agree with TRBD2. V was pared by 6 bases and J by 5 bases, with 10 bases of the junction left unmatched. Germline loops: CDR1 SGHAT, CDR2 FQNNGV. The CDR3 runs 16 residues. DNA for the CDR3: TGTGCCAGCAGATGGCCGGGACTAGCGCGCGACAATGAGCAGTTCTTC. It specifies CASRWPGLARDNEQFF.